This T cell receptor (beta chain) was found in a study of T cell responses to AZD1222 COVID-19 vaccine. This clone was picked up a small number of times. The germline V gene has CDR1 MNHEY and CDR2 SVGEGT. The ends were cut back, 6 bases at V and 2 bases at J, with 15 bases in the middle. CDR3 length: 15 residues. TCRdb's table, derived via immunoSEQ multiplex PCR, lists solely in-frame clones and lacks some. Of approximately 60,000 clones listed, around 83% are singletons. The rearrangement joins TRBV6-2 or TRBV6-3 to TRBJ2-3, with D perhaps matching TRBD1 (5 bases). Sequencing used peripheral blood, obtained on day 0 of AZD1222 vaccination. This clonotype originated in an adult in good health. CDR3: CASSPGQGHTDTQYF. For the CDR3, the DNA is TGTGCCAGCAGCCCCGGACAAGGCCACACAGATACGCAGTATTTT.